This T cell receptor (beta chain) comes out of a study of blood T cell repertoires in COVID-19. Across the whole study: Researchers got acute and convalescent COVID-19 samples from the United States, Italy and Spain. The cDNA or gDNA used as material had been derived from T cells, B-cell-depleted T cells, or PBMCs.

This CDR3 is 16 amino acids long. The germline V gene encodes CDR1 LGHNA and CDR2 YSLEER. V gave up 2 bases and J gave up 9 bases, with 20 bases separating them. In the original processing: Estimation of nucleated cell counts was performed using reference gene primer amplification. The assay was immunoSEQ multiplex PCR, and TCRdb's table has in-frame clones only and misses some. V and J calls and clone size are given by that table; D and trimming were obtained from the DNA. Of about 74,000 clones listed, almost 90% were seen once; the top ten hold 1.5% to 2.5%. Sequencing input: peripheral blood. The receptor comes from a woman aged 80 or over with active or convalescent COVID-19. V is TRBV4-3 and J is TRBJ1-5; tentatively, D is TRBD1 (5 bases). The CDR3 bases are TGCGCCAGCAGCCAACAAGCGGTACGGGGGTGGTCGCCCCAGCATTTT. Its protein product is CASSQQAVRGWSPQHF.